Detailed here is one T cell receptor beta chain. Its matching antigen is unknown. These data are taken from a study of T cell responses to AZD1222 COVID-19 vaccine. Germline V lookup: CDR1 ENHRY, CDR2 SYGVKD. Trimming took off 4 bases at V and 0 bases at J, with 15 bases between the two ends. The CDR3 runs to 17 residues. Study-wide results and limits: Spike-specific TCR breadth and depth went up after people got two AZD1222 doses. In the spike-specific TCR repertoire, nearly half reportedly target unmutated variant regions.

The repertoire was sequenced with immunoSEQ multiplex PCR; TCRdb's copy has only in-frame clones and lacks some. Of 80,000 to 100,000 clones in the sample, more than 70% are singletons; the top ten hold 5.6%. Second-dose schedules of about 4 or about 12 weeks were combined. This sequence joins TRBV10-3 and TRBJ1-4; D gene ambiguous. This specimen was peripheral blood, taken 28 days after the second AZD1222 dose. The sequence derives from an adult who received the AZD1222 COVID-19 vaccine. The CDR3: CAISAFKNTATNEKLFF. The CDR3 nucleotides read TGTGCCATCAGTGCTTTTAAGAACACTGCAACTAATGAAAAACTGTTTTTT.